These 27 T cell receptor beta chains were all obtained from the same sample, sequenced in a study of blood T cell repertoires in COVID-19. Using immunoSEQ multiplex PCR, the repertoire was profiled, and TCRdb retains in-frame clones only, with some absent. The table lists approximately 380,000 clones, 85% of them singletons. The specimen was peripheral blood. Every receptor here comes from a woman aged 18-30 years with acute or convalescent COVID-19.

This clone has only a few counts. V and J are TRBV18 and TRBJ1-5, with TRBD1 matching over 11 bases. This CDR3 contains 15 residues. Germline CDR1 is KGHSH and CDR2 is LQKENI. The V segment lost 3 bases and the J segment 7 bases; nucleotides outside the gene matches: 5. The CDR3 here is CASSPSGTGGQPQHF. The CDR3 DNA is TGTGCCAGCTCACCCTCCGGGACAGGGGGGCAGCCCCAGCATTTT.

The chain uses TRBV6-5 and TRBJ2-1, with 9 bases fitting TRBD2. V lost 4 bases and J lost 3; bases outside the gene matches: 4. The CDR3 contains 15 residues. Germline V lookup: CDR1 MNHEY, CDR2 SVGAGI. Here the CDR3 reads CASSLSGGLYNEQFF. The CDR3 region has the DNA TGTGCCAGCAGTTTGAGCGGGGGGCTCTACAATGAGCAGTTCTTC.

This chain uses TRBV24-1 with TRBJ1-1; D uncertain. Germline-derived CDR1 and CDR2 are KGHDR and SFDVKD. The germline V and J ends were trimmed by 2 bases and 7 bases, with 13 bases remaining between them. This CDR3 spans 14 amino acids. The CDR3 DNA sequence: TGTGCCACCAGTGATTGGGCAGAGGGAAATGAAGCTTTCTTT. The encoded protein is CATSDWAEGNEAFF.

This clone has more than one count but fewer than ten. The CDR3: CASRLDAAVNYGYTF. CDR3 in DNA: TGTGCCAGCAGACTAGACGCGGCAGTTAACTATGGCTACACCTTC. The chain combines TRBV6-6 with TRBJ1-2; D not certain. CDR1 and CDR2 (germline): MNHNY, SVGAGI (reference sequence). This CDR3 spans 15 amino acids. Trimming took 6 bases from V and 1 from J, leaving 15 bases between them.

The chain combines TRBV7-2 with TRBJ2-1; 7 bases align to TRBD1. The V gene end was trimmed by 4 bases and the J gene end by 7 bases; junction bases not matched to a gene: 10. Looked up from germline, CDR1 is SGHTA and CDR2 is FQGNSA. CDR3 length: 15 amino acids. The CDR3 here is CASSSATGIGNEQFF. In DNA form, the CDR3 reads TGTGCCAGCAGCTCGGCGACAGGGATTGGGAATGAGCAGTTCTTC.

The rearrangement uses TRBV24-1 and TRBJ2-7; TRBD1 might be the D (6 bases). Germline values: CDR1 KGHDR, CDR2 SFDVKD. Trimming took 4 bases from V and 6 from J, leaving 12 bases between them. The CDR3 extends over 13 amino acids. The CDR3 reads CATSDRNRVEQYF. The CDR3 region has the DNA TGTGCCACCAGTGACCGCAACAGGGTCGAGCAGTACTTC.

This chain joins TRBV19 and TRBJ1-5; maybe TRBD1 (5 bases). The CDR3 runs to 13 residues. The germline V gene has CDR1 LNHDA and CDR2 SQIVND (reference sequence). Trimming took 7 bases from V and 7 from J, leaving 14 bases between them. The CDR3 region is CASKDIAGQPQHF. In DNA form, the CDR3 reads TGTGCCAGTAAGGACATCGCAGGACAGCCCCAGCATTTT.

The V call is TRBV5-1, the J call TRBJ2-3, with 12 bases aligning to TRBD2. The V segment lost 5 bases and the J segment 1 base; nucleotides outside the gene matches: 8. The CDR3 contains 17 residues. Germline V gives CDR1 SGHRS, CDR2 YFSETQ. Here the CDR3 DNA reads TGCGCCAGCAGTAGCCCCTCTAGCGGGGGGGGCACAGATACGCAGTATTTT. As protein: CASSSPSSGGGTDTQYF.

V and J are TRBV5-1 and TRBJ2-7; weak D call: TRBD1 (6 bases). Germline V gene lookup returns CDR1 SGHRS and CDR2 YFSETQ. The V end lost 3 bases, the J end lost 0 bases, and 10 bases lay between the germline ends. The length of the CDR3 is 14 residues. As DNA, the CDR3 is TGCGCCAGCAGCTCTGGACAGAACTCCTACGAGCAGTACTTC. This sequence encodes CASSSGQNSYEQYF.

The chain has TRBV7-9 and TRBJ2-3, with TRBD1 as a possible D gene (6 bases). Germline V CDR1 and CDR2: SEHNR, FQNEAQ (reference sequence). The CDR3 covers 15 residues. V was clipped by 0 bases and J by 3 bases, with 10 bases between them. CDR3 nucleotides: TGTGCCAGCAGCTTAGCGCAAGGGGGAACAGATACGCAGTATTTT. Translating gives CASSLAQGGTDTQYF.

V and J are TRBV12-3 or TRBV12-4 and TRBJ1-1; no reliable D call. Trimming took off 8 bases at V and 0 bases at J, with 7 bases between the two ends. The CDR3 runs 12 residues. The CDR3 DNA reads TGTGCCAGCGGCTCCATGAACACTGAAGCTTTCTTT. Encoded protein: CASGSMNTEAFF.

V and J are TRBV5-5 and TRBJ1-5; the D is unclear. V was trimmed by 2 bases and J by 4 bases, leaving 10 bases between them. The CDR3 runs to 14 residues. Germline values: CDR1 SGHKS, CDR2 YYEKEE (reference sequence). The CDR3 region has the DNA TGTGCCAGCAGCTTTGGACGGGGAAATCAGCCCCAGCATTTT. It translates to CASSFGRGNQPQHF.

The CDR3 nucleotides are TGCGCCAGCAGGCCGACTTGGAATGAGCAGTTCTTC. Its protein product is CASRPTWNEQFF. The chain carries TRBV5-1 and TRBJ2-1, with D hard to call. V lost 5 bases and J lost 7, with 10 bases in between. The CDR3 is 12 amino acids. The V gene's germline CDR1 is SGHRS and CDR2 YFSETQ.

A few counts support this clone. J is TRBJ1-5 and V is TRBV2; D unresolved. In germline, CDR1 is SNHLY, CDR2 FYNNEI. V was shortened by 5 bases and J by 0 bases, with 2 bases between the two germline ends. The CDR3 covers 12 residues. The CDR3 nucleotides read TGTGCCAGCAGTTATAGCAATCAGCCCCAGCATTTT. It encodes CASSYSNQPQHF.

The chain links TRBV28 to TRBJ1-6; D is possibly TRBD1 (6 bases). The length of the CDR3 is 15 residues. V lost 5 bases and J lost 11, with 19 bases in between. In germline, CDR1 is MDHEN, CDR2 SYDVKM. The CDR3, as DNA: TGTGCCAGCAGTATTTCAGGGGACGCCTCGACACCCCTCCACTTT. Amino acids: CASSISGDASTPLHF. Supplemented by reference TRBV28 and TRBJ1-6, the full variable domain reads DVKVTQSSRYLVKRTGEKVFLECVQDMDHENMFWYRQDPGLGLRLIYFSYDVKMKEKGDIPEGYSVSREKKERFSLILESASTNQTSMYLCASSISGDASTPLHFGNGTRLTVT.

The CDR3 bases are TGTGCCAGCAGTCCCTCCTTCAACACTGAAGCTTTCTTT. Translation: CASSPSFNTEAFF. The rearrangement links TRBV6-5 to TRBJ1-1; D is ambiguous. V was shortened by 5 bases and J by 2 bases, with 9 bases between the two germline ends. This CDR3 has 13 residues. From germline, CDR1 is MNHEY and CDR2 SVGAGI.

The CDR3 DNA is TGTGCCAGCAGCGTAGGGACAGGGTGGGGGAAAAATGAAAAACTGTTTTTT. Amino acids: CASSVGTGWGKNEKLFF. The rearrangement uses TRBV5-5 and TRBJ1-4, with 9 bases matching TRBD1. Germline V gene sequence: CDR1 SGHKS, CDR2 YYEKEE (reference sequence). There are 17 residues in the CDR3. The ends lost 4 bases at V and 5 bases at J; junction bases unmatched: 12.

V gene TRBV4-1 combines with J gene TRBJ2-5; 8 bases are shared with TRBD1. This CDR3 has 18 residues. Per germline, CDR1 MGHRA and CDR2 YSYEKL. Germline trimming cut 6 bases from V and 2 bases from J; bases unmatched to any gene: 17. Written as DNA, the CDR3 is TGCGCCAGCAGACCCGGACAGGGTGTAATTAGGTGGCAAGAGACCCAGTACTTC. It encodes CASRPGQGVIRWQETQYF.

The table lists this clone with a count of one. V gene TRBV9 combines with J gene TRBJ2-2; 7 bases are a match to TRBD2. The CDR3 extends over 15 amino acids. Germline values: CDR1 SGDLS, CDR2 YYNGEE. V shed 0 bases and J 3 bases; nucleotides not matched to a gene: 2. The CDR3: CASSVVGGDTGELFF. CDR3 DNA: TGTGCCAGCAGCGTAGTTGGGGGGGACACCGGGGAGCTGTTTTTT.

The chain links TRBV9 to TRBJ2-5, with 14 bases that match TRBD2. Germline trimming cut 3 bases from V and 3 bases from J; bases unmatched to any gene: 4. Per the germline V gene, CDR1 is SGDLS and CDR2 is YYNGEE. The CDR3 is 16 residues long. DNA of the CDR3: TGTGCCAGCAGCGCTGGACTAGCGGGAGGCAAAGAGACCCAGTACTTC. Translation: CASSAGLAGGKETQYF. Together with reference TRBV9 and TRBJ2-5, the CDR3 gives the full variable domain: DSGVTQTPKHLITATGQRVTLRCSPRSGDLSVYWYQQSLDQGLQFLIQYYNGEERAKGNILERFSAQQFPDLHSELNLSSLELGDSALYFCASSAGLAGGKETQYFGPGTRLLVL.

The J gene is TRBJ2-3, the V gene TRBV7-9, with D possibly TRBD1 on 5 matching bases. Looked up from germline, CDR1 is SEHNR and CDR2 is FQNEAQ (reference sequence). CDR3 length equals 16 residues. Trimming took off 5 bases at V and 4 bases at J, with 19 bases between the two ends. CDR3 sequence (DNA): TGTGCCAGCAGCCTACTGAGGTGGGGCAGTCCAGATACGCAGTATTTT. Protein: CASSLLRWGSPDTQYF.

The chain couples TRBV6-1 to TRBJ1-2; D is perhaps TRBD1 (6 bases). Germline V gene lookup returns CDR1 MNHNS and CDR2 SASEGT. Trimming took 2 bases from V and 8 from J, leaving 15 bases between them. The CDR3 runs 14 residues. CDR3 DNA: TGTGCCAGCAGTGAACACACAGGGTTGCGGGGCTACACCTTC. It codes for CASSEHTGLRGYTF.

This sequence joins TRBV4-1 and TRBJ2-5; TRBD1 matches at 10 bases. The CDR3 covers 15 residues. CDR1 MGHRA and CDR2 YSYEKL come from the germline V gene. The ends lost 1 base at V and 5 bases at J; junction bases unmatched: 4. The CDR3 protein is CASSQGTGGMETQYF. The DNA for the CDR3 is TGCGCCAGCAGCCAAGGGACAGGGGGAATGGAGACCCAGTACTTC.

This clone has a handful of counts. This chain links TRBV2 with TRBJ2-7; 10 bases align to TRBD1. The CDR3 has 15 amino acids. Germline V gives CDR1 SNHLY, CDR2 FYNNEI. The trim removed 6 bases at V and 4 bases at J, leaving 9 bases unmatched. The CDR3 loop is CASRARTGGGYEQYF. The CDR3, as DNA: TGTGCCAGCAGGGCGAGGACAGGGGGTGGGTACGAGCAGTACTTC.

A remark on this clone: Within the sample, other DNA sequences also encode this same CDR3. The chain employs TRBV3-1 (or the pseudogene TRBV3-2) and TRBJ1-6; D not certain. This CDR3 has 14 residues. Trimming removed 1 base from V and 7 bases from J, with 8 bases in between. Germline lookup yields CDR1 LGHDT and CDR2 YNNKEL (reference sequence). CDR3 nucleotides: TGTGCCAGCAGCCAAGGAACGGAGAATTCACCCCTCCACTTT. Translation gives CASSQGTENSPLHF.

The genes are TRBV6-5 and TRBJ2-3; no clear D. The V end lost 6 bases, the J end lost 0 bases, and 13 bases lay between the germline ends. The CDR3 runs to 15 residues. The germline V gene has CDR1 MNHEY and CDR2 SVGAGI. CDR3 in amino acids: CASRRYLTSTDTQYF. CDR3 sequence (DNA): TGTGCCAGCAGGCGATATCTTACTAGCACAGATACGCAGTATTTT.

CDR3 nucleotide sequence: TGTGCCAGCAGTCGCCCTAGGACAGGGGGCTACGAGCAGTACTTC. Amino acid sequence: CASSRPRTGGYEQYF. The rearrangement uses TRBV2 and TRBJ2-7; TRBD1 matches at 10 bases. The CDR3 spans 15 residues. Germline CDR1 is SNHLY and CDR2 is FYNNEI. J was trimmed by 3 bases and V by 5 bases; bases with no gene match: 7.